Listed here are 7 T cell receptor beta chains from one sample, sequenced in a study of T-cell reconstitution after alpha-beta-depleted transplantation in children. Preparation of the TCRbeta library was carried out with unique molecular identifiers. Each CDR3 protein is one row after TCRdb ran MiXCR on the PCR reads. The data hold about 290,000 distinct CDR3 sequences, with over 9% observed a single time. The specimen comprised PBMCs, sampled before TCRalphabeta/CD19-depleted stem cell transplant. Source of these receptors: a boy younger than two with acute myeloid leukemia, due to receive a stem cell transplant.

This clonotype was seen repeatedly, ten times or more. V usage is TRBV10-3 and J usage is TRBJ2-2; 9 bases are a match to TRBD2. Trimming removed 6 bases from V and 0 bases from J; junction bases left unmatched: 2. The CDR3 spans 15 residues. The germline CDR1 and CDR2 sequences are ENHRY and SYGVKD. The CDR3 sequence: CAISRTSANTGELFF. The CDR3, as DNA: TGTGCCATCAGCCGGACTAGCGCGAACACCGGGGAGCTGTTTTTT.

This chain connects TRBV6-6 to TRBJ2-3; D is unclear. Per the germline V gene, CDR1 is MNHNY and CDR2 is SVGAGI (reference sequence). This CDR3 is 11 amino acids long. Trimming pared 1 base from V and 6 bases from J, leaving 2 bases between. CDR3 protein: CASSYFDTQYF. CDR3 DNA: TGTGCCAGCAGTTACTTCGATACGCAGTATTTT.

This clonotype was recorded many times. The chain carries TRBV7-2 and TRBJ2-7; D tentatively fits TRBD1 or TRBD2 (7 bases each). V lost 6 bases to trimming and J lost 5 bases, with 17 bases between them. The length of the CDR3 is 14 residues. Germline V lookup: CDR1 SGHTA, CDR2 FQGNSA. The CDR3 DNA sequence: TGTGCCAGCAGAGCGGGGACAGCCCTCAACGAGCAGTACTTC. It codes for CASRAGTALNEQYF.

This clonotype was seen at least ten times. In this CDR3 the conserved last residue, phenylalanine or tryptophan, is missing, so a read error is likely. The rearrangement uses TRBV5-1 and TRBJ1-5; 7 bases fit TRBD1. Germline-derived CDR1 and CDR2 are SGHRS and YFSETQ. The CDR3 has 14 residues. CDR3 bases: TGTGCCAGCAGCTGGGACAGCAGTAACCAGCCCCAGCATTCT. Its translation is CASSWDSSNQPQHS.

This clonotype was found a few times. The chain uses TRBV20-1 and TRBJ2-1; TRBD2 matches at 10 bases. V was clipped by 6 bases and J by 0 bases; unmatched bases: 5. This CDR3 has 15 amino acids. CDR1 and CDR2 from the germline V gene are DFQATT and SNEGSKA (reference sequence). The CDR3 nucleotides read TGCAGTGCGGCTAGCGGGAGTTTCTCCTACAATGAGCAGTTCTTC. Its translation: CSAASGSFSYNEQFF.

This clonotype was detected ten times or more. The chain carries TRBV28 and TRBJ2-7; no definite D call. Germline values: CDR1 MDHEN, CDR2 SYDVKM. The CDR3 spans 16 residues. The V gene lost 7 bases and the J gene lost 3 bases, with 22 bases spanning the gap. The CDR3 nucleotides are TGTGCCAGCACACCCACCAAGTGGGGTGATCACTACGAGCAGTACTTC. Amino acids: CASTPTKWGDHYEQYF.

In its sample, this clonotype was seen many times. The chain recombines TRBV6-1 with TRBJ2-5; TRBD2 matches at 14 bases. The CDR3 consists of 15 residues. The V gene end was trimmed by 4 bases and the J gene end by 2 bases; junction bases not matched to a gene: 0. Germline V gives CDR1 MNHNS, CDR2 SASEGT. The chain's CDR3 is CASSGLAGGQETQYF. The CDR3 DNA sequence: TGTGCCAGCAGTGGACTAGCGGGGGGGCAAGAGACCCAGTACTTC.